These 2 T cell receptor beta chains share one sample of origin, sequenced in a study of T cell responses to AZD1222 COVID-19 vaccine (dated by TCRdb to 2020 to 2022). The receptor library was made with the immunoSEQ multiplex PCR assay. Imported from immuneACCESS, the table was reduced by TCRdb to in-frame sequences with V and J called. These copies leave out some clones; in studies compared against another copy, an unresolved V gene accounts for under half, and the cause of the remainder is not known. This sample has approximately 91,000 clones in its table, and roughly 84% of those were observed once. The ten most abundant clones make up about 14% of the sample. The intended sense of this specimen's time point label: baseline before first vaccination. Here the sequenced sample was peripheral blood, taken on day 0 of AZD1222 vaccination. All receptors come from an adult in good health.

The CDR3 bases are TGTGCCAGCAGCTTGGCCCCAGGGGGCTTTGGGGATGGCTACACCTTC. Translated: CASSLAPGGFGDGYTF. This chain links TRBV5-8 with TRBJ1-2; TRBD1 matches 8 bases. The CDR3 consists of 16 residues. J was trimmed by 6 bases and V by 0 bases; bases with no gene match: 10. Germline-derived CDR1 and CDR2 are SGHTS and YDEGEE. Full variable domain (outside the CDR3, taken from reference TRBV5-8 and TRBJ1-2): EAGVTQSPTHLIKTRGQQATLRCSPISGHTSVYWYQQALGLGLQFLLWYDEGEERNRGNFPPRFSGRQFPNYSSELNVNALELEDSALYLCASSLAPGGFGDGYTFGSGTRLTVV.

The chain joins TRBV6-6 to TRBJ1-1; D is uncertain. Germline CDR1 MNHNY, CDR2 SVGAGI (reference sequence). The CDR3 consists of 15 residues. V was shortened by 6 bases and J by 6 bases, with 20 bases between the two germline ends. This CDR3 is CASSPGRQTGAEAFF. In DNA, the CDR3 is TGTGCCAGCAGCCCCGGGAGGCAGACCGGGGCTGAAGCTTTCTTT.